This T cell receptor (beta chain) emerged from a study of read filtering for tumor transcriptome and immune sequencing. Only one count was recorded for this clonotype. The target antigen is unknown. A read error may account for a junction end that differs from germline. Germline CDR1 ENHRY, CDR2 SYGVKD. The CDR3 contains 15 residues. Study-level findings and limits: IR-seq and RNA-seq agreed better without single-read clonotypes. This fraction held mixed bone marrow immune cells after CD138-negative sorting.

From roughly 0.4 ug of RNA, a library with molecular barcoded alpha/delta and beta/gamma adaptors was made. Each CDR3 protein gets one entry after TCRdb re-called the reads with MiXCR. The sample yields over 45,000 distinct CDR3 sequences, 9.5% to 15% seen once. The sample comprised a population of CD138-negative cells sorted from bone marrow. This sequence originates from a donor aged 40 or over with multiple myeloma. The V and J genes are TRBV10-3 and TRBJ2-2, with 9 bases aligning to TRBD1. The CDR3 bases are TGTGACGTCAGTGCAGGGACAGGGAACGCCGGGGAGCTGTTTTTT. This translates into CDVSAGTGNAGELFF.